The 21 T cell receptor beta chains listed next were all sequenced from one sample in a study of Graves' ophthalmopathy and Graves' hyperthyroidism. Amplified material comprised TCR beta CDR3 regions derived from RNA transcripts. HTBI-primed first-round RT-PCR preceded second-round multiplex PCR. TCRdb re-analysed the multiplex PCR reads in MiXCR, keeping a single row per CDR3 protein. The sample consists of under 400,000 distinct CDR3 sequences, 15% to 20% of them appearing once. Sequenced material: peripheral blood. The receptor set was obtained from an adult man with Graves' ophthalmopathy.

This clonotype was recorded at least ten times. V and J are TRBV12-3 or TRBV12-4 and TRBJ1-1, with D possibly being TRBD1 (6 bases). This CDR3 comprises 13 residues. Trimming stripped 4 bases from V and 10 bases from J, with 16 bases between. CDR3 region: CASSSATGLGAFF. CDR3 DNA: TGTGCCAGCAGTTCAGCCACAGGGCTTGGAGCTTTCTTT.

This clonotype appeared many times. The V and J genes are TRBV15 and TRBJ1-3, with D perhaps matching TRBD1 (5 bases). The CDR3 has 15 residues. The V gene lost 0 bases and the J gene lost 5 bases, with 11 bases spanning the gap. The germline CDR1 and CDR2 sequences are LNHNV and YYDKDF (reference sequence). The chain's CDR3 is CATSREVDIRNTIYF. The CDR3 coding sequence is TGTGCCACCAGCAGAGAGGTGGACATACGAAACACCATATATTTT.

The chain combines TRBV20-1 with TRBJ1-2, with D maybe TRBD1 (5 bases). This CDR3 comprises 16 residues. Looked up from germline, CDR1 is DFQATT and CDR2 is SNEGSKA (reference sequence). With 0 bases removed from V and 3 bases from J, the gap between germline ends came to 17 bases. CDR3 protein: CSAREQQAVLDYGYTF. Here the CDR3 DNA reads TGCAGTGCTAGAGAACAACAGGCTGTACTAGACTATGGCTACACCTTC.

At least ten counts were recorded for this clonotype. The V and J genes are TRBV20-1 and TRBJ1-5; TRBD1 might be the D (5 bases). V lost 3 bases to trimming and J lost 1 base, with 13 bases between them. This CDR3 contains 15 residues. Germline CDR1 reads DFQATT; CDR2 reads SNEGSKA (reference sequence). The CDR3 loop reads CSARDGDASNQPQHF. Written as DNA, the CDR3 is TGCAGTGCTAGGGATGGGGACGCAAGCAATCAGCCCCAGCATTTT.

This clonotype was recorded many times. DNA for the CDR3: TGTGCCAGCAGCTTAGCGCTCTCAGGGAAGCAGCCCCAGCATTTT. This encodes CASSLALSGKQPQHF. This chain joins TRBV7-2 and TRBJ1-5, with D perhaps matching TRBD1 (5 bases). The CDR3 runs to 15 residues. Trimming left V 0 bases short and J 7 bases short, with 13 bases between. Per the germline V gene, CDR1 is SGHTA and CDR2 is FQGNSA.

This clonotype was seen at least ten times. This chain joins TRBV19 and TRBJ1-1; no definite D call. The germline V gene encodes CDR1 LNHDA and CDR2 SQIVND (reference sequence). The CDR3 sequence is 13 residues long. V was pared by 7 bases and J by 5 bases, with 14 bases between. The chain's CDR3 is CASTPTGVTEAFF. The CDR3 bases are TGTGCCAGTACCCCCACCGGGGTAACTGAAGCTTTCTTT.

This clonotype was found a few times. The rearrangement joins TRBV28 to TRBJ2-7; D uncertain. Germline V gene data show CDR1 as MDHEN and CDR2 as SYDVKM. This CDR3 contains 13 residues. V was cut by 2 bases and J by 6 bases, with 11 bases left in between. CDR3 sequence: CASSLPPPGEQYF. CDR3 nucleotides: TGTGCCAGCAGTTTACCACCGCCGGGCGAGCAGTACTTC.

At least ten counts were recorded for this clonotype. The rearrangement links TRBV10-3 to TRBJ1-2, with 7 bases matching TRBD1. In germline, CDR1 is ENHRY, CDR2 SYGVKD. This CDR3 has 13 amino acids. V lost 6 bases to trimming and J lost 6 bases; unmatched junction nucleotides: 7. The CDR3 DNA reads as TGTGCCATCAGACAGGGGCCGTTGGATGGCTACACCTTC. Translating gives CAIRQGPLDGYTF.

Many counts were recorded for this clonotype. The rearrangement links TRBV20-1 to TRBJ1-6, with 12 bases fitting TRBD1. The CDR3 extends over 14 amino acids. V was pared by 5 bases and J by 14 bases, with 10 bases of the junction left unmatched. Germline V gene data show CDR1 as DFQATT and CDR2 as SNEGSKA (reference sequence). Here the CDR3 DNA reads TGCAGTGCTCCTCCGGGACAGGGGGCGCAGGCCCTCCACTTT. Protein sequence: CSAPPGQGAQALHF.

This sequence joins TRBV7-8 and TRBJ2-5; 10 nucleotides agree with TRBD2. This CDR3 contains 18 residues. Per germline, CDR1 SGHVS and CDR2 FQNEAQ. V shed 1 base, J shed 4 bases, and the junction held 12 bases outside the gene matches. This chain's CDR3 is CASSLVSGLAGVPETQYF. The CDR3 DNA reads TGTGCCAGCAGCTTAGTTAGCGGGCTAGCGGGAGTTCCAGAGACCCAGTACTTC.

This clonotype was recorded many times. The gene calls are TRBV9 and TRBJ2-2; D is undetermined. This CDR3 is built from 13 residues. V was shortened by 1 base and J by 8 bases, with 9 bases between the two germline ends. Germline CDR1 is SGDLS and CDR2 is YYNGEE. In nucleotides, the CDR3 is TGTGCCAGCAGCGTAATCCCGGTAGGGGAGCTGTTTTTT. The encoded protein is CASSVIPVGELFF.

This clonotype was observed many times. The gene calls are TRBV28 and TRBJ1-2; unclear D gene. The CDR3 contains 13 residues. Between the trimmed V and J ends, which lost 6 bases and 7 bases, there was a span of 15 bases. CDR1 and CDR2 (germline): MDHEN, SYDVKM. CDR3 in amino acids: CASRGDLTGGYTF. The DNA of the CDR3 is TGTGCCAGCAGGGGCGATCTAACGGGTGGCTACACCTTC.

The chain uses TRBV2 and TRBJ2-7; no firm D call. V was pared by 7 bases and J by 3 bases, with 10 bases between. Germline lookup yields CDR1 SNHLY and CDR2 FYNNEI. The CDR3 extends over 12 amino acids. This chain's CDR3 is CASTRTDYEQYF. CDR3 in DNA: TGTGCCAGCACCCGGACCGACTACGAGCAGTACTTC.

This clonotype came up many times. J is TRBJ2-2 and V is TRBV29-1; no clear D gene. V was clipped by 5 bases and J by 0 bases, with 7 bases between them. CDR1 is SQVTM, CDR2 ANQGSEA, per germline. This CDR3 spans 13 amino acids. CDR3 nucleotides: TGCAGCGTTTATGGGGCGAACACCGGGGAGCTGTTTTTT. This codes for CSVYGANTGELFF.

This clonotype occurred many times. The J gene is TRBJ2-7, the V gene TRBV6-1, with D unresolved. The CDR3 sequence is 13 residues long. CDR1 is MNHNS, CDR2 SASEGT, per germline. V was cut by 1 base and J by 3 bases, with 7 bases left in between. CDR3 nucleotide sequence: TGTGCCAGCAGTGAAGATTTTATCTACGAGCAGTACTTC. It is translated as CASSEDFIYEQYF.

This clonotype appeared a few times. V is TRBV2 and J is TRBJ2-7; 7 nucleotides match TRBD2. The CDR3 has 14 amino acids. Germline CDR1 is SNHLY and CDR2 is FYNNEI. With V trimmed by 5 bases and J by 2 bases, 6 bases remained unmatched. Here the CDR3 DNA reads TGTGCCAGCAGTCCGGGACTACCAACCTACGAGCAGTACTTC. Translation: CASSPGLPTYEQYF.

This clonotype was detected ten times or more. The chain recombines TRBV5-1 with TRBJ2-5, with TRBD1 as a possible D gene (5 bases). V was cut by 0 bases and J by 2 bases, with 17 bases left in between. The CDR3 extends over 17 amino acids. Germline CDR1 reads SGHRS; CDR2 reads YFSETQ. The CDR3 loop is CASSLAVQGGGQETQYF. CDR3 nucleotides: TGCGCCAGCAGCTTGGCCGTGCAGGGCGGTGGTCAAGAGACCCAGTACTTC.

J is TRBJ1-1 and V is TRBV7-9; 8 positions agree with TRBD1. The CDR3 sequence is 14 residues long. V trimming: 5 bases; J trimming: 6 bases; junction bases outside the gene matches: 8. Germline V gene lookup returns CDR1 SEHNR and CDR2 FQNEAQ (reference sequence). For the CDR3, the DNA is TGTGCCAGCAGCACCTCGGACAGGGATGCTGAAGCTTTCTTT. Its protein product is CASSTSDRDAEAFF.

The V and J genes are TRBV5-1 and TRBJ2-2; TRBD2 matches at 12 bases. V shed 2 bases and J 7 bases; nucleotides not matched to a gene: 3. Germline V gene sequence: CDR1 SGHRS, CDR2 YFSETQ. CDR3 size: 15 residues. CDR3: CASSFGLAGLGELFF. CDR3 nucleotide sequence: TGCGCCAGCAGCTTCGGACTAGCGGGACTCGGGGAGCTGTTTTTT.

This clonotype came up many times. J is TRBJ1-5 and V is TRBV6-1, with D perhaps TRBD1 (6 bases). The CDR3 has 15 amino acids. Germline values: CDR1 MNHNS, CDR2 SASEGT. V gave up 5 bases and J gave up 6 bases, with 17 bases separating them. The CDR3 spells CASSPDIGGFQPQHF. CDR3 DNA sequence: TGTGCCAGCAGTCCCGATATTGGGGGCTTTCAGCCCCAGCATTTT.

Ten or more counts support this clonotype. V gene TRBV7-9 combines with J gene TRBJ2-7, with D hard to call. Germline V gene data show CDR1 as SEHNR and CDR2 as FQNEAQ (reference sequence). CDR3 size: 15 residues. V was trimmed by 1 base and J by 2 bases, leaving 12 bases between them. The CDR3 loop reads CASSLVTDPAYEQYF. In DNA form, the CDR3 reads TGTGCCAGCAGCTTAGTCACGGACCCTGCCTACGAGCAGTACTTC.